The next 27 T cell receptor beta chains were all read from a single sample in a study of OX40 agonist ivuxolimab in advanced cancers. The method was immunoSEQ multiplex PCR; TCRdb's version includes in-frame clones alone and lacks a portion of them. The sample lists about 55,000 clones, 80% to 85% seen once, with around 4.3% in the top ten. Sequenced material: CD4+ or CD8+ T cells sorted from blood, taken in a trial of the OX40 agonist ivuxolimab. These receptors all stem from an adult with an advanced solid tumor such as melanoma, head and neck, liver or kidney cancer.

The chain has TRBV5-1 and TRBJ1-5; TRBD1 agrees at 7 bases. The germline V gene encodes CDR1 SGHRS and CDR2 YFSETQ. V dropped 0 bases and J dropped 1; count of bases not matched to a gene: 7. There are 17 residues in the CDR3. The CDR3 DNA sequence: TGCGCCAGCAGCTTGGAGGGGGCATCAGGCAGCAATCAGCCCCAGCATTTT. Its translation is CASSLEGASGSNQPQHF. Based on the CDR3 plus reference TRBV5-1 and TRBJ1-5, the full variable domain is KAGVTQTPRYLIKTRGQQVTLSCSPISGHRSVSWYQQTPGQGLQFLFEYFSETQRNKGNFPGRFSGRQFSNSRSEMNVSTLELGDSALYLCASSLEGASGSNQPQHFGDGTRLSIL.

This clone was observed a handful of times. The CDR3 protein is CASSSGPPYEQYF. In DNA form, the CDR3 reads TGTGCCAGCAGCTCGGGACCACCGTACGAGCAGTACTTC. The chain carries TRBV7-8 and TRBJ2-7; D is perhaps TRBD1 or TRBD2 (5 bases each). This CDR3 contains 13 residues. CDR1 and CDR2 from the germline V gene are SGHVS and FQNEAQ. V lost 4 bases and J 4 bases, leaving 11 bases between the germline ends.

This sequence joins TRBV7-2 and TRBJ1-1, with TRBD1 matching over 8 bases. With 5 bases clipped from V and 4 bases from J, the junction kept 9 bases outside the gene matches. From germline, CDR1 is SGHTA and CDR2 FQGNSA. The CDR3 sequence is 15 residues long. Here the CDR3 reads CASSKSNTGGTEAFF. CDR3 nucleotide sequence: TGTGCCAGCAGCAAAAGCAATACAGGGGGCACTGAAGCTTTCTTT.

The chain carries TRBV14 and TRBJ1-1, with D perhaps matching TRBD1 (5 bases). Germline assignment: CDR1 SGHDN and CDR2 FVKESK. There are 16 residues in the CDR3. V lost 0 bases and J 4 bases, leaving 15 bases between the germline ends. CDR3 nucleotide sequence: TGTGCCAGCAGCCAAGAGGACAACCGGAGGGGCACTGAAGCTTTCTTT. This codes for CASSQEDNRRGTEAFF.

The rearrangement joins TRBV18 to TRBJ2-2, with a weak D call TRBD2 (5 bases). This CDR3 has 17 amino acids. V was trimmed by 0 bases and J by 3 bases, leaving 14 bases between them. Germline CDR1 and CDR2: KGHSH and LQKENI. This CDR3 is CASSPPNAGPYTGELFF. The CDR3, as DNA: TGTGCCAGCTCACCACCTAATGCGGGTCCCTACACCGGGGAGCTGTTTTTT.

This chain uses TRBV5-1 with TRBJ2-3, with 7 bases matching TRBD2. The CDR3 contains 15 residues. Germline V CDR1 and CDR2: SGHRS, YFSETQ. V shed 2 bases, J shed 3 bases, and the junction held 6 bases outside the gene matches. As DNA, the CDR3 is TGCGCCAGCAGCTTTAACGGGAGGTCTACAGATACGCAGTATTTT. Its translation is CASSFNGRSTDTQYF.

The V and J genes are TRBV7-8 and TRBJ2-7; 7 bases fit TRBD2. The germline V gene encodes CDR1 SGHVS and CDR2 FQNEAQ. The ends lost 5 bases at V and 9 bases at J; junction bases unmatched: 4. The CDR3 is made up of 11 amino acids. The CDR3 here is CASSPGTTQYF. CDR3 DNA sequence: TGTGCCAGCAGCCCAGGGACTACGCAGTACTTC. The full variable domain, with the rest looked up from reference TRBV7-8 and TRBJ2-7, is GAGVSQSPRYKVAKRGQDVALRCDPISGHVSLFWYQQALGQGPEFLTYFQNEAQLDKSGLPSDRFFAERPEGSVSTLKIQRTQQEDSAVYLCASSPGTTQYFGPGTRLTVT.

V is TRBV6-1 and J is TRBJ2-7, with TRBD2 identical over 11 bases. This CDR3 has 14 amino acids. V dropped 6 bases and J dropped 6; count of bases not matched to a gene: 7. In germline, CDR1 is MNHNS, CDR2 SASEGT. CDR3 amino acids: CASSLLAGESEQYF. CDR3 sequence (DNA): TGTGCCAGCAGCTTACTAGCGGGAGAGTCCGAGCAGTACTTC.

This clone was seen a handful of times. V gene TRBV5-1 combines with J gene TRBJ1-2; unclear D gene. Trimming took off 0 bases at V and 2 bases at J, with 11 bases between the two ends. Germline V gives CDR1 SGHRS, CDR2 YFSETQ. There are 15 residues in the CDR3. Here the CDR3 reads CASSLEGRANYGYTF. The CDR3 DNA reads TGCGCCAGCAGCTTGGAAGGTAGGGCCAACTATGGCTACACCTTC.

This clone has just a few counts. The chain combines TRBV5-1 with TRBJ2-3; 8 positions agree with TRBD2. V gave up 2 bases and J gave up 8 bases; unmatched junction bases: 16. CDR1 and CDR2 from the germline V gene are SGHRS and YFSETQ. This CDR3 contains 17 residues. DNA for the CDR3: TGCGCCAGCAGCTTCTTCTCTTGGGGACTAGAGAAAGGTACGCAGTATTTT. This gives the protein CASSFFSWGLEKGTQYF.

The chain joins TRBV7-9 to TRBJ2-5; D is uncertain. This CDR3 comprises 11 residues. Trimming pared 3 bases from V and 2 bases from J, leaving 1 base between. CDR1 SEHNR and CDR2 FQNEAQ come from the germline V gene (reference sequence). CDR3 DNA: TGTGCCAGCAGCTTTCAAGAGACCCAGTACTTC. Protein sequence: CASSFQETQYF.

By share, this clone counts as medium-sized. This chain joins TRBV4-3 and TRBJ2-1; 15 bases are shared with TRBD2. The CDR3 totals 17 residues. J was trimmed by 7 bases and V by 0 bases; bases with no gene match: 4. CDR1 and CDR2 (germline): LGHNA, YSLEER. CDR3 loop: CASSQEGLAGGGNEQFF. The DNA of the CDR3 is TGCGCCAGCAGCCAAGAGGGACTAGCGGGAGGAGGTAATGAGCAGTTCTTC.

The CDR3 sequence is CASSYNSGANEKLFF. The DNA for the CDR3 is TGTGCCAGCAGCTATAATTCGGGGGCTAATGAAAAACTGTTTTTT. The gene calls are TRBV11-3 and TRBJ1-4; a possible D gene is TRBD1 (5 bases). The CDR3 runs to 15 residues. Germline V lookup: CDR1 SGHNT, CDR2 YENEEA. Deletions cut 4 bases from V and 3 bases from J, with 12 bases between.

J is TRBJ2-5 and V is TRBV5-4, with TRBD1 matching over 10 bases. Trimming cost V 4 bases and J 5 bases; bases outside gene matches: 5. The CDR3 is 14 amino acids. Germline V gene sequence: CDR1 SGHNT, CDR2 YYREEE (reference sequence). In nucleotides, the CDR3 is TGTGCCAGCAGCGCACGACAGGGGGCGGAGACCCAGTACTTC. It encodes CASSARQGAETQYF.

The chain carries TRBV21-1 and TRBJ2-2. TRBV21-1 is termed a pseudogene. The CDR3 has 16 amino acids. Here the CDR3 DNA reads TGTGCCAGCAGACAAGACTACACAGGCTTGACCGGGGAGCTGTTTTTT. It encodes CASRQDYTGLTGELFF.

The chain carries TRBV19 and TRBJ2-5; TRBD2 matches at 11 bases. After removal of 7 bases from V and 11 bases from J, the junction contained 21 bases not matched to a gene. This CDR3 has 17 amino acids. Germline V gene sequence: CDR1 LNHDA, CDR2 SQIVND (reference sequence). The CDR3 spells CASTQSLAVAGGSEQYF. The CDR3 nucleotides are TGTGCCAGTACCCAATCGCTAGCGGTAGCGGGAGGGAGTGAGCAGTACTTC. Based on the CDR3 plus reference TRBV19 and TRBJ2-5, the full variable domain is DGGITQSPKYLFRKEGQNVTLSCEQNLNHDAMYWYRQDPGQGLRLIYYSQIVNDFQKGDIAEGYSVSREKKESFPLTVTSAQKNPTAFYLCASTQSLAVAGGSEQYFGPGTRLLVL.

The chain employs TRBV5-5 and TRBJ2-7, with 7 bases aligning to TRBD2. Germline CDR1 SGHKS, CDR2 YYEKEE (reference sequence). V trimming: 4 bases; J trimming: 0 bases; junction bases outside the gene matches: 1. This CDR3 spans 13 amino acids. The CDR3 is CASSRGSSYEQYF. CDR3 nucleotides: TGTGCCAGCAGCCGCGGGAGCTCCTACGAGCAGTACTTC.

The J gene is TRBJ2-1, the V gene TRBV4-2; 8 positions agree with TRBD2. Germline CDR1 LGHNA, CDR2 YNFKEQ. Germline trimming cut 1 base from V and 8 bases from J; bases unmatched to any gene: 10. The CDR3 length is 16 residues. In DNA, the CDR3 is TGTGCCAGCAGCCAAGGGGTGGTAGCGGGATGGGATGAGCAGTTCTTC. Translation: CASSQGVVAGWDEQFF.

This clone has a handful of counts. The rearrangement joins TRBV18 to TRBJ1-5; the match to TRBD1 covers 8 bases. The junction had 4 bases not matched to a gene; V was cut back by 0 bases and J by 3 bases. The CDR3 contains 16 residues. CDR1 and CDR2 from the germline V gene are KGHSH and LQKENI. The CDR3 nucleotides are TGTGCCAGCTCACCACCGGGGACAGGTTTCAATCAGCCCCAGCATTTT. Translated: CASSPPGTGFNQPQHF.

The CDR3 nucleotides are TGTGCCAGCAGTAAATTCGGGACCTTTCGCGAAAAACTGTTTTTT. Amino acid sequence: CASSKFGTFREKLFF. This chain joins TRBV11-2 and TRBJ1-4; tentative D call: TRBD1 (5 bases). Germline CDR1 reads SGHAT; CDR2 reads FQNNGV. Trimming shortened V by 6 bases and J by 8 bases, and 19 bases separated the two germline ends. This CDR3 has 15 residues.

This clone was counted a single time. The chain is built from TRBV5-4 and TRBJ1-1, with D possibly TRBD1 on 5 matching bases. CDR1 and CDR2 (germline): SGHNT, YYREEE (reference sequence). The CDR3 loop spans 15 amino acids. Deletions cut 2 bases from V and 3 bases from J, with 14 bases between. The DNA for the CDR3 is TGTGCCAGCAGCTTCGGTCGGGACGGGTACACTGAAGCTTTCTTT. It is translated as CASSFGRDGYTEAFF.

The J gene is TRBJ2-3, the V gene TRBV5-1, with D possibly TRBD2 on 6 matching bases. The ends were cut back, 4 bases at V and 5 bases at J, with 20 bases in the middle. CDR3 length equals 16 residues. The V gene's germline CDR1 is SGHRS and CDR2 YFSETQ. Here the CDR3 reads CASSRRLGTPIDTQYF. In nucleotides, the CDR3 is TGCGCCAGCAGCAGAAGACTAGGGACCCCTATAGATACGCAGTATTTT.

V and J are TRBV4-2 and TRBJ1-2; possibly TRBD1 for D (5 bases). The V end was cut by 5 bases, the J end by 8 bases, with 21 bases between. This CDR3 is built from 15 residues. Germline V lookup: CDR1 LGHNA, CDR2 YNFKEQ. As DNA, the CDR3 is TGTGCCAGCAGCGACCGACAGCCGGGAGAGCAAGGCTACACCTTC. Encoded protein: CASSDRQPGEQGYTF.

The rearrangement joins TRBV6-1 to TRBJ2-7; TRBD2 agrees at 12 bases. Unmatched junction bases numbered 7, after V lost 4 bases and J lost 0 bases. The germline V gene encodes CDR1 MNHNS and CDR2 SASEGT. CDR3 length: 17 amino acids. The CDR3 nucleotides are TGTGCCAGCAGTGGGACTAGCGGGATGATCCACTCCTACGAGCAGTACTTC. Encoded protein: CASSGTSGMIHSYEQYF.

This chain connects TRBV28 to TRBJ2-5; the match to TRBD2 covers 9 bases. The CDR3 contains 16 residues. V shed 4 bases, J shed 2 bases, and the junction held 8 bases outside the gene matches. The germline V gene encodes CDR1 MDHEN and CDR2 SYDVKM. DNA of the CDR3: TGTGCCAGCAGTTCCCAAAGCGGGAGGACGCAAGAGACCCAGTACTTC. Translated: CASSSQSGRTQETQYF.

The rearrangement joins TRBV28 to TRBJ1-5, with unresolved D. Germline V gene sequence: CDR1 MDHEN, CDR2 SYDVKM. The CDR3 is made up of 14 amino acids. V was trimmed by 7 bases and J by 5 bases, leaving 15 bases between them. The DNA for the CDR3 is TGTGCCAGCATCGTAGCGGGCGGGTATCAGCCCCAGCATTTT. Translating it yields CASIVAGGYQPQHF.

V gene TRBV6-5 combines with J gene TRBJ2-1; 7 nucleotides agree with TRBD2. Germline trimming cut 10 bases from V and 3 bases from J; bases unmatched to any gene: 6. The CDR3 is made up of 13 amino acids. Germline values: CDR1 MNHEY, CDR2 SVGAGI. CDR3 nucleotide sequence: TGTGCCACGGAGGCTAGCGGCTACAATGAGCAGTTCTTC. Encoded protein: CATEASGYNEQFF.